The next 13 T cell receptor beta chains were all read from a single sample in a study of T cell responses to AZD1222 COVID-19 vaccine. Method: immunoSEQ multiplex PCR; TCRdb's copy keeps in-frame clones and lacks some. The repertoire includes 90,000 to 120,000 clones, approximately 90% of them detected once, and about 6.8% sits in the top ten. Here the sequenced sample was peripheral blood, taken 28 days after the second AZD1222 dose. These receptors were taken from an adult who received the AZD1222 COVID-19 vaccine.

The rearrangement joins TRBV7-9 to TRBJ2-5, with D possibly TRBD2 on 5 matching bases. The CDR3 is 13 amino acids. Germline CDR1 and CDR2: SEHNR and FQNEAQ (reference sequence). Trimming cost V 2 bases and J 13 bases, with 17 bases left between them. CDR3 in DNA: TGTGCCAGCAGCTTAAAACTAGACCAGAATCCGTACTTC. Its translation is CASSLKLDQNPYF.

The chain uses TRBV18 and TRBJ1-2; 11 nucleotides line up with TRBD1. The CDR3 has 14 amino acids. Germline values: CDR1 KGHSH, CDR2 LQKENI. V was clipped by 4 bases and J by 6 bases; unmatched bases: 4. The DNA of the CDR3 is TGTGCCAGCTCACAGGACAGGGGGCTTGATGGCTACACCTTC. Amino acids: CASSQDRGLDGYTF.

CDR3 region: CASSRTEGEKLFF. CDR3 DNA sequence: TGTGCCAGCAGCCGCACCGAGGGTGAAAAACTGTTTTTT. The V call is TRBV5-6, the J call TRBJ1-4; D is uncertain. Looked up from germline, CDR1 is SGHDT and CDR2 is YYEEEE. The CDR3 totals 13 residues. V dropped 4 bases and J dropped 7 bases, with 11 bases sitting between them.

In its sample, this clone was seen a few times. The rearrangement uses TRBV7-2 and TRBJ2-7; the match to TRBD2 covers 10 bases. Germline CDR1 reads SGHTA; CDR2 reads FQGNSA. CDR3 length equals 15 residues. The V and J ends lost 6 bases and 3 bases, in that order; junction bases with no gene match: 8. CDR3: CASRFSSGGFYEQYF. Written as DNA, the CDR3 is TGTGCCAGCAGGTTTTCTAGCGGGGGTTTCTACGAGCAGTACTTC.

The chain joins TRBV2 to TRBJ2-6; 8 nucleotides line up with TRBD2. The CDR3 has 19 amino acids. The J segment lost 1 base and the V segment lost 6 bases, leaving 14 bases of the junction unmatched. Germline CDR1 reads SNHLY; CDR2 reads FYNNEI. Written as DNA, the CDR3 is TGTGCCAGCAGACCCCGGAGGAGTAGCGGGGCGTCTGGGGCCAACGTCCTGACTTTC. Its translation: CASRPRRSSGASGANVLTF.

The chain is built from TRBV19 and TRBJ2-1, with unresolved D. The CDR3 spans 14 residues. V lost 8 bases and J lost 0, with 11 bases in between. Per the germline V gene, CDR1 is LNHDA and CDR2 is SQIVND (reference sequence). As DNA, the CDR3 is TGTGCCAGTGCTATTCTAAGCTCCTACAATGAGCAGTTCTTC. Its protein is CASAILSSYNEQFF.

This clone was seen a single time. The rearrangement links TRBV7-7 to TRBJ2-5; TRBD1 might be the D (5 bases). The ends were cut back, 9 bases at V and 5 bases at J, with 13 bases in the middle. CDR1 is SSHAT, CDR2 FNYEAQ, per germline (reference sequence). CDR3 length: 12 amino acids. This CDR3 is CARNQGSETQYF. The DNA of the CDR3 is TGTGCCAGGAACCAGGGCTCCGAGACCCAGTACTTC.

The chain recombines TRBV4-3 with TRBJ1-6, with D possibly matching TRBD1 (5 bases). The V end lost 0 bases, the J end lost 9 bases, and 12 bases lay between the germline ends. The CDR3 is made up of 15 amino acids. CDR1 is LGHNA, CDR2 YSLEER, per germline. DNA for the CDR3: TGCGCCAGCAGCCAAGAGGGACGGGAGGGTTCACCCCTCCACTTT. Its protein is CASSQEGREGSPLHF.

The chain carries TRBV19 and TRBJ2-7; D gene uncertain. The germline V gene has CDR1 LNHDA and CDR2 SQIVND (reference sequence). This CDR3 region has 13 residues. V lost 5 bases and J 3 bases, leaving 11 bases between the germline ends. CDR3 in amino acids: CASSWAGDYEQYF. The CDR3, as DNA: TGTGCCAGTAGTTGGGCAGGAGACTACGAGCAGTACTTC.

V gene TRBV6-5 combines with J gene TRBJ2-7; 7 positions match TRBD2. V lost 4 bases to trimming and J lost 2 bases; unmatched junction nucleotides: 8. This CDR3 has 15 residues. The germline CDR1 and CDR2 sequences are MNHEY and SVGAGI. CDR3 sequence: CASSSVASGTYEQYF. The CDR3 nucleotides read TGTGCCAGCAGTTCGGTCGCTAGCGGAACCTACGAGCAGTACTTC.

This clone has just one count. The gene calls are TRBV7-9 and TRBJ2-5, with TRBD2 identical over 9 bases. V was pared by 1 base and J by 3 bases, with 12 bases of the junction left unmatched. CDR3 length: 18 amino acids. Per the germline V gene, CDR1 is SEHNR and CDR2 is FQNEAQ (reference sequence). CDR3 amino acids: CASSLGIAGARPEETQYF. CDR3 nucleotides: TGTGCCAGCAGCTTAGGGATAGCGGGGGCCCGCCCCGAAGAGACCCAGTACTTC.

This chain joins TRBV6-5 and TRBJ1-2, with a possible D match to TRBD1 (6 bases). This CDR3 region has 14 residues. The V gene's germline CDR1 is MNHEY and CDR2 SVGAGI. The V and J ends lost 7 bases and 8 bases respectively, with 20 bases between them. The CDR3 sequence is CASTVRGKSWGYTF. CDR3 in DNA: TGTGCCAGCACCGTTAGGGGGAAATCGTGGGGCTACACCTTC.

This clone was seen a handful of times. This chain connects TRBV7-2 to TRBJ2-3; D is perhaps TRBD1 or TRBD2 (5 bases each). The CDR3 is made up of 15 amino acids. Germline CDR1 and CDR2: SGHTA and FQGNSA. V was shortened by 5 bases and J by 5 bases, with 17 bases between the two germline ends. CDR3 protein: CASSPSGARGDTQYF. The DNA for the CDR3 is TGTGCCAGCAGCCCCTCCGGGGCCCGGGGAGATACGCAGTATTTT.